Listed below are T cell receptor beta chains from one sample, sequenced in a study of Tregs in tolerant kidney transplant recipients. Measured with immunoSEQ multiplex PCR; TCRdb has only the in-frame clones, and not every one. The table lists roughly 54,000 clones, roughly 87% of them singletons, with roughly a sixth in the top ten. The sample consisted of CD8+ T cells from blood (PBMCs), taken 12 months after the transplant. The origin of the receptors is a human patient who received a combined kidney and bone marrow transplant. Some of these T cells may belong to the graft donor. The CDR3 runs from the conserved cysteine through the conserved F or W. Fields, in order: V gene, clone size, D gene, J gene, CDR3 protein, CDR3 DNA. A D gene is named only where the DNA matches it firmly. Part of the rows lack a size; the others show once, few, many or a class for expanded clones.

TRBV9	once	TRBD2	TRBJ2-3	CASSAEGLAGVGDTQYF	TGTGCCAGCAGCGCCGAGGGACTAGCGGGAGTGGGAGATACGCAGTATTTT
TRBV9	-	-	TRBJ1-4	CASTEHGGPATNEKLFF	TGTGCCAGCACCGAACACGGAGGGCCTGCAACTAATGAAAAACTGTTTTTT
TRBV7-2	few	-	TRBJ1-1	CASSLAAGLGTEAFF	TGTGCCAGCAGCTTAGCGGCAGGGCTTGGCACTGAAGCTTTCTTT
TRBV5-1	-	-	TRBJ1-3	CASSLGPDSGNTIYF	TGCGCCAGCAGCTTGGGGCCTGACTCTGGAAACACCATATATTTT
TRBV28	-	TRBD1	TRBJ2-7	CASSLTGTPYEQYF	TGTGCCAGCAGTTTGACAGGGACGCCCTACGAGCAGTACTTC
TRBV29-1	once	TRBD2	TRBJ2-2	CSGLGWEGSTGELFF	TGCAGCGGCCTCGGGTGGGAGGGCAGCACCGGGGAGCTGTTTTTT
TRBV2	-	TRBD2	TRBJ2-5	CASSEFAGVRETQYF	TGTGCCAGCAGTGAATTTGCGGGAGTGAGAGAGACCCAGTACTTC
TRBV7-9	-	TRBD2	TRBJ2-7	CASSFGAGGPLGF	TGTGCCAGCAGCTTCGGGGCGGGAGGGCCCTTAGGCTTC
TRBV19	once	-	TRBJ1-5	CASTDRTQYSNQPQHF	TGTGCCAGTACGGACAGAACTCAATATAGCAATCAGCCCCAGCATTTT
TRBV5-5	-	TRBD1	TRBJ1-2	CASSNRDRGRPHPYGYTF	TGTGCCAGCAGCAACCGGGACAGGGGGCGCCCACATCCCTATGGCTACACCTTC
TRBV7-9	-	TRBD2	TRBJ2-1	CASETSGVNEQFF	TGTGCCAGCGAGACTAGCGGGGTTAATGAGCAGTTCTTC
TRBV4-3	-	TRBD2	TRBJ2-7	CASSQDPWGGSRNEQYF	TGCGCCAGCAGCCAAGATCCCTGGGGGGGGAGCCGAAACGAGCAGTACTTC
TRBV19	-	-	TRBJ1-2	CASSISTGPYGYTF	TGTGCCAGTAGTATCTCCACAGGCCCCTATGGCTACACCTTC
TRBV5-1	-	-	TRBJ1-4	CASSLGYGRENEKLFF	TGCGCCAGCAGCTTGGGTTACGGGAGGGAAAATGAAAAACTGTTTTTT
TRBV7-6	-	-	TRBJ2-1	CASSFSGLAGEQFF	TGTGCCAGCAGCTTCTCCGGGCTAGCTGGTGAGCAGTTCTTC